This T cell receptor (beta chain) appears in the sequencing data of a study of cytomegalovirus exposure and HLA in healthy donors. Regarding the study as a whole: For cytomegalovirus status, the classifier reportedly gave diagnoses with high specificity and sensitivity.

Germline values: CDR1 MGHRA, CDR2 YSYEKL. This CDR3 contains 16 residues. Trimming took 0 bases from V and 5 from J, leaving 16 bases between them. Method: immunoSEQ multiplex PCR; TCRdb's copy keeps in-frame clones and lacks some. The repertoire holds under 300,000 clones, approximately 86% seen once, with around 1.2% in the top ten. On this clone itself: Its specificity is unknown.

The clonotype originates from a woman aged 30 to 39 in good health and CMV-seropositive. Sequenced material: PBMCs. The rearrangement joins TRBV4-1 to TRBJ1-1; D is unresolved. For the CDR3, the DNA is TGCGCCAGCAGCCAAGACTGGCCACCCCACCTTACTGAAGCTTTCTTT. Translating it yields CASSQDWPPHLTEAFF.